This TCR beta chain was recorded in a study of metastatic and nonmetastatic thyroid tumors. Study overall: Repertoires of blood and of tissue (tumor or nodule) from malignant and benign thyroid patients were compared.

Each patient came to thyroid surgery without any prior treatment (of any kind). The germline V gene encodes CDR1 LGHNT and CDR2 FRNRAP. The CDR3 runs 15 residues. The germline V and J ends were trimmed by 4 bases and 7 bases, with 20 bases remaining between them. This clone is deemed medium-sized. TCRdb re-clonotyped the PCR reads through MiXCR. The data hold 50,000 or so clones, with 24% observed a single time. V is TRBV12-5 and J is TRBJ2-7; D possibly corresponds to TRBD2 (5 bases). The source is a male donor with papillary thyroid cancer or a benign thyroid nodule (not recorded which). Some clones in this sample may be carry-over from other donors' samples. The sequenced material came from blood. The CDR3 bases are TGTGCTAGTGGTTCCTCAGTTGTTCCGGGATGGGAGCAGTACTTC. This codes for CASGSSVVPGWEQYF.